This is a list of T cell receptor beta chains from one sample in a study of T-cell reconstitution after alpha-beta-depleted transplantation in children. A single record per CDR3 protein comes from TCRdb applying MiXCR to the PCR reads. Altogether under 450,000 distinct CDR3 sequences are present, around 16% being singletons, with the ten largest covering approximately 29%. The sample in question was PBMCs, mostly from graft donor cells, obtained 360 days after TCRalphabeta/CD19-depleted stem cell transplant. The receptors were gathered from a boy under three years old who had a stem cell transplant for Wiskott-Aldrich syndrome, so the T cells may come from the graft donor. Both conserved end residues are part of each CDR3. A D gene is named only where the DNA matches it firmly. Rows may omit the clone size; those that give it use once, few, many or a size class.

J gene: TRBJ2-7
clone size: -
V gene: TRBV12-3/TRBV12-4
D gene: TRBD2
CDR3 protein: CASRGGLAGHNGQYF
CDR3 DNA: TGTGCCAGCAGGGGAGGACTAGCGGGACATAATGGGCAGTACTTC

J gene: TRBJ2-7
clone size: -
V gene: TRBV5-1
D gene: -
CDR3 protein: CASSLDKDEQYF
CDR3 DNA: TGCGCCAGCAGCTTGGATAAGGACGAGCAGTACTTC

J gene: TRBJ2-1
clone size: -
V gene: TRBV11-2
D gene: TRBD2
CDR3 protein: CASSLELGLAVFF
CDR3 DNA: TGTGCCAGCAGCTTAGAGTTAGGACTAGCTGTCTTCTTC

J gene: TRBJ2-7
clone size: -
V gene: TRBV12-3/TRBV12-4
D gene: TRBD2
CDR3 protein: CASSWGGVYEQYF
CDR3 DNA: TGTGCCAGCAGTTGGGGGGGAGTCTACGAGCAGTACTTC

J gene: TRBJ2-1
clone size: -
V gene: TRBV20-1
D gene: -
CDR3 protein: CSAGADFYNEQFF
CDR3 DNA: TGCAGTGCTGGAGCAGATTTCTACAATGAGCAGTTCTTC

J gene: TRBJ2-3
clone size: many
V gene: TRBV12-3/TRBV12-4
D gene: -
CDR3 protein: CASSLARDTDTQYF
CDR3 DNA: TGTGCCAGCAGTTTGGCCAGGGACACAGATACGCAGTATTTT

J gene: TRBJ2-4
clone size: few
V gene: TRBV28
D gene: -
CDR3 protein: CASSHRPYRDPLRGNIQYF
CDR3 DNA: TGTGCCAGCAGCCATCGCCCCTACAGGGATCCGTTACGTGGGAACATTCAGTACTTC

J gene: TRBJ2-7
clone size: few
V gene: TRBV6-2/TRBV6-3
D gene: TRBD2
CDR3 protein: CASSSLGREDYEQYF
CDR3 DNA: TGTGCCAGCAGTTCTCTTGGGCGGGAGGACTACGAGCAGTACTTC

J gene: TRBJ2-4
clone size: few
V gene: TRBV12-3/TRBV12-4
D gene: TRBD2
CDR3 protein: CASSLPGLGRVNIQYF
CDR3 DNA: TGTGCCAGCAGTTTACCGGGACTAGGGAGGGTAAACATTCAGTACTTC

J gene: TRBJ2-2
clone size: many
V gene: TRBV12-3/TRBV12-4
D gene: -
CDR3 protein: CASSFDSYTGELFF
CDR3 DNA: TGTGCCAGCAGTTTTGACTCCTACACCGGGGAGCTGTTTTTT

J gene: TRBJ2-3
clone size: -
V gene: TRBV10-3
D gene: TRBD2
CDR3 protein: CAISDSGRARGLTDTQYF
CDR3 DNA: TGTGCCATCAGTGACAGCGGGAGGGCTCGGGGGCTTACAGATACGCAGTATTTT

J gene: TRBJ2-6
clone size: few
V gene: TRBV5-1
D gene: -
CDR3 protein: CASREVVSGANVLTF
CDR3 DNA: TGCGCCAGCAGAGAAGTCGTGTCTGGGGCCAACGTCCTGACTTTC

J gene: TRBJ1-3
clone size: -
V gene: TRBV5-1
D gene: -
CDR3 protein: CGSSSTPGHLLLSGNTIYF
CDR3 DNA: TGCGGCAGCAGCTCGACCCCGGGACACCTTTTACTCTCTGGAAACACCATATATTTT

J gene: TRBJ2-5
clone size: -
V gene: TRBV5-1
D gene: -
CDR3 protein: CASSLRAMAEYQETQYF
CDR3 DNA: TGCGCCAGCAGCTTGCGGGCGATGGCGGAGTACCAAGAGACCCAGTACTTC

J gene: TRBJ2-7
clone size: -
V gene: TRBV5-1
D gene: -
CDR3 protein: CASSFDPDPAYEQYF
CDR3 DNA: TGCGCCAGCAGCTTCGACCCGGACCCAGCCTACGAGCAGTACTTC

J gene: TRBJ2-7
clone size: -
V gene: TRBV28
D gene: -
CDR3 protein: CASSFGGKYEQYF
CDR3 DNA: TGTGCCAGCAGTTTCGGAGGGAAATACGAGCAGTACTTC

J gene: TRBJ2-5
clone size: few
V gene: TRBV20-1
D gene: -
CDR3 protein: CSVQGGTQYF
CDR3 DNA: TGCAGTGTACAGGGAGGGACCCAGTACTTC

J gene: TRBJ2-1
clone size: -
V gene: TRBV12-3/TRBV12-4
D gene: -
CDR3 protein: CASSLRGEWDEQFF
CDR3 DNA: TGTGCCAGCAGTTTGAGGGGGGAGTGGGATGAGCAGTTCTTC

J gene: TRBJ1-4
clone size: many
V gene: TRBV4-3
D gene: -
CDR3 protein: CASSQDLSSGEKLFF
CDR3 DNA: TGCGCCAGCAGCCAAGATTTAAGTTCGGGTGAAAAACTGTTTTTT

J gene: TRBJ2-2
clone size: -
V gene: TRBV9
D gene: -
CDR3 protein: CASSDSDSATGELFF
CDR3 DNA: TGTGCCAGCAGCGATTCCGATTCTGCCACCGGGGAGCTGTTTTTT

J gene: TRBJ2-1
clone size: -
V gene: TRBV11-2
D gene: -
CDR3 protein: CASSLLWDRSYNEQFF
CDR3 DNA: TGTGCCAGCAGCTTATTGTGGGACCGCAGCTACAATGAGCAGTTCTTC

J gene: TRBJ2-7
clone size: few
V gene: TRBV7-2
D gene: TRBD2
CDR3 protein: CASSHSGGGYEQYF
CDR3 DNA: TGTGCCAGCAGCCATAGCGGGGGGGGGTACGAGCAGTACTTC

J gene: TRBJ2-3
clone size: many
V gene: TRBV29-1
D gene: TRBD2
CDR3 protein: CSVPTSGSTDTQYF
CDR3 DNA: TGCAGCGTCCCGACTAGCGGGAGCACAGATACGCAGTATTTT

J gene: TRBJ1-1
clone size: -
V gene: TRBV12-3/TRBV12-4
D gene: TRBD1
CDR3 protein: CASSWDRQTFF
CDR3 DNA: TGTGCCAGCAGTTGGGACAGGCAGACTTTCTTT

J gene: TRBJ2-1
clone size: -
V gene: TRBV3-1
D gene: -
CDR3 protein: CASSQARVRGNEQFF
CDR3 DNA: TGTGCCAGCAGCCAAGCACGAGTTCGAGGCAATGAGCAGTTCTTC

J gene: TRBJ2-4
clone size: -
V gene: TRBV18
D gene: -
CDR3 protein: CASSSGQEGIQYF
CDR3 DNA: TGTGCCAGCTCATCCGGACAGGAGGGCATTCAGTACTTC

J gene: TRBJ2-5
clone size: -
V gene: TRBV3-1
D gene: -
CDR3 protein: CASSQNPTQETQYF
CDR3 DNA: TGTGCCAGCAGCCAAAATCCGACCCAAGAGACCCAGTACTTC

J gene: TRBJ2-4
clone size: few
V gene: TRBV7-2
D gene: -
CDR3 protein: CASSPPSVTKNIQYF
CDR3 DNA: TGTGCCAGCAGCCCCCCAAGCGTAACCAAAAACATTCAGTACTTC

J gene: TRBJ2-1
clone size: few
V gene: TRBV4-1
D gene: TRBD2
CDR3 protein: CASSQAVSGVNNEQFF
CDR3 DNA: TGCGCCAGCAGCCAAGCCGTTAGCGGGGTTAACAATGAGCAGTTCTTC

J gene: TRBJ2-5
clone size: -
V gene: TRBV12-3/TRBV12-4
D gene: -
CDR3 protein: CASCARMNRDPRGTQYF
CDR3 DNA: TGTGCCAGCTGCGCCCGGATGAACCGGGACCCGCGGGGGACCCAGTACTTC

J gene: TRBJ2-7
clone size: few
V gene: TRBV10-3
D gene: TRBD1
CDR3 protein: CASGQGASYEQYF
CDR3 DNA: TGTGCCTCGGGACAGGGGGCCTCCTACGAGCAGTACTTC

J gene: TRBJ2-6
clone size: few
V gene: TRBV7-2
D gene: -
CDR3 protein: CASRTGANVLTF
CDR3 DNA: TGTGCCAGCCGGACTGGGGCCAACGTCCTGACTTTC

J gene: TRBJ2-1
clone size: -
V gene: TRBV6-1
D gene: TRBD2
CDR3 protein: CASNPSGTRLERFF
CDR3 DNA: TGTGCCAGCAATCCCTCCGGGACTAGGCTCGAACGGTTCTTC

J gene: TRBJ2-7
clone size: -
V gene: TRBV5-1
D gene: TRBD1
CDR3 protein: CAGSGQGNYEQYF
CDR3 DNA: TGCGCCGGGAGTGGACAGGGCAACTACGAGCAGTACTTC

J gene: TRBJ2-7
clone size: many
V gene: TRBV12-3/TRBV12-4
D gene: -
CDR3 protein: CASSFAVSYEQYF
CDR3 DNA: TGTGCCAGCAGTTTCGCAGTCTCCTACGAGCAGTACTTC

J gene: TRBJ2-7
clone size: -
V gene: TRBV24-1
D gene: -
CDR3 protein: CATSDWRGRGEQYF
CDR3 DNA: TGTGCCACCAGTGATTGGAGGGGGCGTGGCGAGCAGTACTTC

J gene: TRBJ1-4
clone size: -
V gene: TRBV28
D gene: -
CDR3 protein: CASSPYNHQSEKLFF
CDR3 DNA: TGTGCCAGCAGTCCTTACAATCACCAAAGTGAAAAACTGTTTTTT

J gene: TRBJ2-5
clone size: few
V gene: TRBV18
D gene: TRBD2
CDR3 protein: CASSPATSGGLQETQYF
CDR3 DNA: TGTGCCAGCTCACCAGCCACTAGCGGGGGCCTCCAAGAGACCCAGTACTTC

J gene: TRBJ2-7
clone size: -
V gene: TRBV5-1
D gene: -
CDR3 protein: CASSLTGLDEQYF
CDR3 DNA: TGCGCCAGCAGCTTGACAGGCCTTGACGAGCAGTACTTC

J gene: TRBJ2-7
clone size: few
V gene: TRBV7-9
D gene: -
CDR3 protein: CASSFPGWEEQYF
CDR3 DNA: TGTGCCAGCAGCTTCCCCGGTTGGGAAGAGCAGTACTTC

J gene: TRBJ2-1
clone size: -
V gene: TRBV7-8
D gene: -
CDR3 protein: CASSLVGWSVYNEQFF
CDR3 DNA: TGTGCCAGCAGCTTAGTGGGTTGGAGCGTTTACAATGAGCAGTTCTTC

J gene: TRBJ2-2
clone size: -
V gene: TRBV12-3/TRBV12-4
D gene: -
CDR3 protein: CASSFGTSRLTNTGELFF
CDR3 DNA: TGTGCCAGCAGTTTCGGAACTAGCAGACTAACGAACACCGGGGAGCTGTTTTTT

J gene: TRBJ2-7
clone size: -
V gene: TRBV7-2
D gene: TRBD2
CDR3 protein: CASSLAPTARGGPLYEQYF
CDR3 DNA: TGTGCCAGCAGCTTAGCCCCGACCGCGCGGGGGGGTCCCCTCTACGAGCAGTACTTC

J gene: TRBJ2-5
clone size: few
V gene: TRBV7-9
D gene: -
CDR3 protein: CASSFFRRGGETQYF
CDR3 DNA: TGTGCCAGCAGCTTTTTCCGCAGGGGAGGAGAGACCCAGTACTTC

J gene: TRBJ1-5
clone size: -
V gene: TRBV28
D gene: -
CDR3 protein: CASKGGDQPQHF
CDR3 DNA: TGTGCCAGCAAAGGAGGGGATCAGCCCCAGCATTTT

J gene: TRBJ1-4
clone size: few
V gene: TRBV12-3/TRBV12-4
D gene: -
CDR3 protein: CASSGSGVYEKLFF
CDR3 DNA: TGTGCCAGCAGTGGCAGCGGAGTATATGAAAAACTGTTTTTT

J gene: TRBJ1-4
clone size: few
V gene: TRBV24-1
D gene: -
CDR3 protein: CATSDSGAVAEKLFF
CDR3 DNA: TGTGCCACCAGTGATTCCGGTGCTGTGGCTGAAAAACTGTTTTTT

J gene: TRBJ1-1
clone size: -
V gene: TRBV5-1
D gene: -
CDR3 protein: CASSLAVALQENTEAFF
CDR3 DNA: TGCGCCAGCAGCTTGGCCGTGGCTTTACAGGAGAACACTGAAGCTTTCTTT

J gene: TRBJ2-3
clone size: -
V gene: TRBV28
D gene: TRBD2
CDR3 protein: CASSPHLRGAGDTQYF
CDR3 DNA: TGTGCCAGCAGTCCACACCTGCGGGGGGCCGGGGATACGCAGTATTTT

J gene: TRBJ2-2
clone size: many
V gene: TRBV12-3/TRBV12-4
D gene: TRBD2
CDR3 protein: CASPSGTGELFF
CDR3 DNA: TGTGCCAGCCCTAGCGGCACCGGGGAGCTGTTTTTT

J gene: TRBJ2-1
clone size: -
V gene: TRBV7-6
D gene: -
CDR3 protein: CASSFGKSSYNEQFF
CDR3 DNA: TGTGCCAGCAGCTTCGGCAAAAGCTCCTACAATGAGCAGTTCTTC

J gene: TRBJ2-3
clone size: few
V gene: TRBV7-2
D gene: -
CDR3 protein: CASSLQGLTQYF
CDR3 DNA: TGTGCCAGCAGCTTACAGGGGCTTACGCAGTATTTT

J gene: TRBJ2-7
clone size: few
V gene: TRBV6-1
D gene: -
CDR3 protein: CASSEGGEGREQYF
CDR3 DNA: TGTGCCAGCAGTGAAGGGGGCGAAGGGCGCGAGCAGTACTTC

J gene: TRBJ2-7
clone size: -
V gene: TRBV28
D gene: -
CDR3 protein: CASSPPRGAVYEQYF
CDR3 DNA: TGTGCCAGCAGTCCCCCTAGGGGAGCTGTATACGAGCAGTACTTC

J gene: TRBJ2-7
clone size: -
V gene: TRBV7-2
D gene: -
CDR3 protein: CASSPSTSSYEQYF
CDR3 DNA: TGTGCCAGCAGCCCCTCCACTAGTTCCTACGAGCAGTACTTC